Sequencing of this TCR beta chain was carried out in a study of blood T cells in healthy people across ages (dated by TCRdb to between 2015 and 2017). About the study as a whole: In model experiments, template switching captured roughly one uniquely barcoded TCR beta cDNA molecule for every two T cells. Using deep sequencing normalized with unique cDNA molecular identifiers, the study measured how TCR beta repertoire diversity changes with age. Four age groups were formed from the donors: young (average about 16 years), middle-aged (approximately 39), aged (about 62) and long-lived (roughly 81). Using the same blood draw, the study looked at two additional independent replicas of 1 million unique cDNA reads for two donors, one aged 18 to 29 and the other aged 80 or older.

This clonotype was counted a few times. No antigen is known for it. Base quality data are lacking; no much larger clone is found one base away. Beyond this particular receptor, the publication reports: Because the CMV infection status of the donors was unknown, age-related changes in expanded clonotypes may potentially have been confounded. The long-lived group showed more naive CD4+ T cells, fewer expanded clones and increased TCR diversity than the aged group, suggesting age selection. As age increased, observed TCR beta diversity per million T cells dropped in a roughly linear way, and a significant reduction was already evident by age about 40. Conclusive comparison of naive and antigen-experienced compartments was prevented by the profiling of bulk unsorted PBMCs. A strong correlation was found between observed TCR beta diversity and the percentage of naive T cells measured by flow cytometry. Estimates of total diversity from one million sequenced T cells were regarded as lower bounds and underestimates.

The CDR3 spans 12 residues, from the cysteine through the phenylalanine. Only CDR3 DNA is held: 36 bases, read in frame from base 1. V sheds 6 bases and J sheds 1 base, leaving 6 bases between their ends. From the germline V gene, CDR1 is SNHLY and CDR2 is FYNNEI. Receptors were amplified or captured by 5' RACE. Sequencing was carried out with an Illumina HiSeq 2500. A second roughly 6 to 12 cycle PCR used a sample-barcoded 5' primer and a J-beta primer mix. A template-switch 5' adaptor carrying 12 random nucleotides introduced a unique molecular identifier onto each TCR beta cDNA molecule. At least 2.5 million CDR3-containing paired-end reads were obtained from each sample. First-strand cDNA synthesis was performed from all RNA using the Mint cDNA synthesis kit, with priming by a TRBC-specific oligonucleotide. After uracil-DNA glycosylase treatment, a first 18-cycle PCR used universal primers M1SS and BC2_uni_R on all cDNA. As for the authors' bioinformatics: For normalization, 1 million high-quality reads, each with a distinct molecular identifier, were randomly selected from each sample. Instead of being binned into consensus sequences, reads with shared molecular identifiers were discarded. MiTCR, run with a Q25 quality threshold and the strictest error-elimination algorithm, handled CDR3 identification, clonotype clustering and error correction. A nonparametric unseen species model using Euler transformation provided a lower-bound estimate of total TCR beta diversity. TCRdb cleaned the public reads at Q25 with fastp, built clones with MiXCR and kept in-frame beta chains. Entries that share a CDR3 protein sequence are merged under the most common genes and DNA. TCRdb, not the original authors, processed these V and J calls. The sample yields hundreds of thousands of distinct CDR3 sequences; around 25% were counted once. The ten largest clones represent approximately 2.9% of the sample.

The approximately 39 donors, aged roughly 6 to 100 years, were systemically healthy Caucasian individuals from Russia. Each donor gave 8 to 10 milliliters of peripheral blood, collected into EDTA-treated Vacutainer tubes. PBMCs were isolated by Ficoll-Paque density-gradient centrifugation, with at least 6 million obtained per sample. Total RNA, at least 5 micrograms per sample, was extracted from PBMCs with Trizol reagent. Naive CD45RAhigh/CD27high T cell percentages were measured by flow cytometry on a PBMC aliquot from every donor. The same sample was also used in a study of T cells of mothers and their children. The second study also describes: Donors were nine systemically healthy Caucasian individuals: three mothers and their six children. cDNA synthesis used all of the extracted RNA, with approximately 1.4 ug of RNA in each 15 ul reaction. In the second PCR, the M1S primer added sample barcodes and 2-4 random nucleotides. More than 9 million TCR beta CDR3 reads were obtained from each mother, and about 3 million reads were obtained from each child. In both related and unrelated pairs, thymic selection shapes the output of TCR recombination in a similar way, with inherited differences having only a minor effect. Normalized repertoire overlap in related mother-child pairs was always slightly higher than in unrelated mother-child pairs, but the difference was never significant. With a sensitivity of approximately 100 clones per million clonotypes, no persistent microchimeric T cell clones were detected. Deep NGS was used in the study to compare the TCR beta repertoires of mothers and children and to look for features that separate related mother-child pairs from unrelated individuals. On average, the children were around 11 +/- 4 years old, while the mothers were approximately 40 +/- 4 years old. Libraries were sequenced on Illumina HiSeq 2000 with 100+100 nt paired-end reads after adapter ligation with NEBNext reagents. To avoid cross-contamination, the mother libraries and the child libraries were prepared a month apart and sequenced in separate runs. Between roughly 450,000 and 2,200,000 distinct TCR beta clonotypes were identified per donor. Naive TCR beta clonotypes were estimated from low-frequency clonotypes matched to each donor's FACS-determined naive share, without sorting.

In this chain, TRBV2 is recombined with TRBJ1-1; no D gene can be assigned with confidence. Material: blood. The TCR comes from a boy aged 5-17 years in good health. The sequence in DNA is TGTGCCAGCAGGGCAGCGAACACTGAAGCTTTCTTT. This sequence encodes CASRAANTEAFF. Full variable domain (CDR3 extended with the reference TRBV2 and TRBJ1-1 proteins): EPEVTQTPSHQVTQMGQEVILRCVPISNHLYFYWYRQILGQKVEFLVSFYNNEISEKSEIFDDQFSVERPDGSNFTLKIRSTKLEDSAMYFCASRAANTEAFFGQGTRLTVV.